A single sample gave rise to the 32 T cell receptor beta chains below, sequenced in a study of blood T cell repertoires in COVID-19. Profiling relied on immunoSEQ multiplex PCR, and the TCRdb table lists in-frame clones only, not all of them. The sample consists of about 150,000 clones, 75% to 90% of them appearing once. Source material: peripheral blood. All receptors derive from a woman in her 70s with acute or convalescent COVID-19.

This clone was observed once. V gene TRBV2 combines with J gene TRBJ2-3; the match to TRBD2 covers 8 bases. Germline-derived CDR1 and CDR2 are SNHLY and FYNNEI. CDR3 length: 18 amino acids. Unmatched junction bases numbered 15, after V lost 5 bases and J lost 2 bases. CDR3 nucleotides: TGTGCCAGCAGTCGGGCCGGGACTAGAGACTACTACACAGATACGCAGTATTTT. It specifies CASSRAGTRDYYTDTQYF.

J is TRBJ1-1 and V is TRBV29-1; D may be TRBD1 (5 bases). The CDR3 runs to 11 residues. Looked up from germline, CDR1 is SQVTM and CDR2 is ANQGSEA. Between the trimmed V and J ends, which lost 7 bases and 1 base, there was a span of 7 bases. The CDR3 sequence: CSAGQNTEAFF. CDR3 bases: TGCAGCGCCGGACAGAACACTGAAGCTTTCTTT.

This chain joins TRBV29-1 and TRBJ1-1, with a weak D call TRBD1 (5 bases). The CDR3 contains 14 residues. Germline V lookup: CDR1 SQVTM, CDR2 ANQGSEA. V lost 0 bases and J 1 base, leaving 9 bases between the germline ends. The CDR3 DNA reads as TGCAGCGTTGAAGATTGGCAGGGGAACACTGAAGCTTTCTTT. This encodes CSVEDWQGNTEAFF. The full variable domain, with the rest looked up from reference TRBV29-1 and TRBJ1-1, is SAVISQKPSRDICQRGTSLTIQCQVDSQVTMMFWYRQQPGQSLTLIATANQGSEATYESGFVIDKFPISRPNLTFSTLTVSNMSPEDSSIYLCSVEDWQGNTEAFFGQGTRLTVV.

V usage is TRBV27 and J usage is TRBJ2-1; 10 bases match TRBD2. Germline assignment: CDR1 MNHEY and CDR2 SMNVEV (reference sequence). V shed 6 bases and J 0 bases; nucleotides not matched to a gene: 17. The CDR3 length is 20 residues. CDR3 coding DNA: TGTGCCAGCAGAGACCGACAGCGGGGGGGCCGGGTGTTCTCCTACAATGAGCAGTTCTTC. Translation gives CASRDRQRGGRVFSYNEQFF.

As to this clone: This specimen includes other DNA sequences encoding the same CDR3. The gene calls are TRBV19 and TRBJ1-5; a weak D match, TRBD1 (6 bases). The CDR3 length is 14 residues. V was cut by 3 bases and J by 2 bases, with 8 bases left in between. CDR1 LNHDA and CDR2 SQIVND come from the germline V gene (reference sequence). This CDR3 reads CASSISGGNQPQHF. In nucleotides, the CDR3 is TGTGCCAGTAGTATTTCAGGGGGCAATCAGCCCCAGCATTTT.

This chain joins TRBV7-2 and TRBJ2-1; 8 nucleotides line up with TRBD1. The germline CDR1 and CDR2 sequences are SGHTA and FQGNSA. V trimming: 1 base; J trimming: 5 bases; junction bases outside the gene matches: 4. The length of the CDR3 is 15 residues. CDR3 loop: CASSLGTGRNNEQFF. The CDR3 DNA reads as TGTGCCAGCAGCTTAGGGACAGGGAGGAACAATGAGCAGTTCTTC.

The V and J genes are TRBV5-6 and TRBJ1-1, with 9 bases lining up with TRBD1. The CDR3 covers 13 residues. Unmatched junction bases numbered 1, after V lost 4 bases and J lost 3 bases. CDR1 is SGHDT and CDR2 is YYEEEE in the germline V gene. Here the CDR3 DNA reads TGTGCCAGCAGCGGGACAGGGCACACTGAAGCTTTCTTT. Amino acids: CASSGTGHTEAFF.

This chain joins TRBV19 and TRBJ1-1, with TRBD1 identical over 11 bases. V trimming: 8 bases; J trimming: 7 bases; junction bases outside the gene matches: 3. This CDR3 contains 12 residues. The germline V gene has CDR1 LNHDA and CDR2 SQIVND (reference sequence). CDR3 amino acids: CASRTGGSEAFF. As DNA, the CDR3 is TGTGCCAGTCGGACAGGGGGCAGTGAAGCTTTCTTT. Full variable domain (rest looked up from reference TRBV19 and TRBJ1-1): DGGITQSPKYLFRKEGQNVTLSCEQNLNHDAMYWYRQDPGQGLRLIYYSQIVNDFQKGDIAEGYSVSREKKESFPLTVTSAQKNPTAFYLCASRTGGSEAFFGQGTRLTVV.

The chain is built from TRBV6-2 or TRBV6-3 and TRBJ2-7; the D gene is possibly TRBD1 (6 bases). V was pared by 4 bases and J by 2 bases, with 9 bases between. The CDR3 extends over 13 amino acids. CDR1 is MNHEY, CDR2 SVGEGT, per germline. This CDR3 reads CASSLTGTYEQYF. CDR3 DNA: TGTGCCAGCAGTTTGACAGGTACCTACGAGCAGTACTTC.

The chain couples TRBV3-1 (or the pseudogene TRBV3-2) to TRBJ1-5; a possible D gene is TRBD1 (6 bases). This CDR3 region has 17 residues. The germline gives CDR1 LGHDT, CDR2 YNNKEL (reference sequence). Trimming took off 0 bases at V and 0 bases at J, with 12 bases between the two ends. This CDR3 reads CASSQDNTGYSNQPQHF. CDR3 bases: TGTGCCAGCAGCCAAGATAATACAGGGTATAGCAATCAGCCCCAGCATTTT.

The chain carries TRBV6-5 and TRBJ1-5; 8 bases map to TRBD1. This CDR3 has 13 residues. The V segment lost 6 bases and the J segment 4 bases; nucleotides outside the gene matches: 2. CDR1 is MNHEY and CDR2 is SVGAGI in the germline V gene. CDR3 DNA sequence: TGTGCCAGCAGCAGACAGGGGAATCAGCCCCAGCATTTT. Encoded protein: CASSRQGNQPQHF.

V usage is TRBV6-1 and J usage is TRBJ1-6; D ambiguous. The V gene's germline CDR1 is MNHNS and CDR2 SASEGT. The CDR3 sequence is 15 residues long. The V end lost 3 bases, the J end lost 8 bases, and 14 bases lay between the germline ends. For the CDR3, the DNA is TGTGCCAGCAGTGACCGTAGGCCCGGGGATTCACCCCTCCACTTT. It translates to CASSDRRPGDSPLHF.

The V call is TRBV9, the J call TRBJ2-5; the match to TRBD2 covers 7 bases. This CDR3 contains 15 residues. Germline values: CDR1 SGDLS, CDR2 YYNGEE. V shed 4 bases, J shed 5 bases, and the junction held 11 bases outside the gene matches. The CDR3 reads CASSKSGTTQETQYF. DNA for the CDR3: TGTGCCAGCAGCAAGTCCGGGACTACCCAGGAGACCCAGTACTTC.

The chain employs TRBV2 and TRBJ2-1; TRBD2 aligns across 9 bases. V gave up 5 bases and J gave up 3 bases; unmatched junction bases: 11. There are 17 residues in the CDR3. Germline CDR1 reads SNHLY; CDR2 reads FYNNEI. CDR3 region: CASSPPLAGDYYNEQFF. CDR3 coding DNA: TGTGCCAGCAGTCCCCCCTTAGCGGGGGACTACTACAATGAGCAGTTCTTC.

This clone was counted a few times. This chain links TRBV7-9 with TRBJ2-5; D perhaps matches TRBD1 (6 bases). Germline CDR1 reads SEHNR; CDR2 reads FQNEAQ (reference sequence). V shed 2 bases and J shed 0 bases, with 10 bases lying between them. CDR3 length equals 15 residues. The CDR3 is CASSLWTAYQETQYF. CDR3 bases: TGTGCCAGCAGCTTATGGACAGCGTACCAAGAGACCCAGTACTTC.

V gene TRBV5-6 combines with J gene TRBJ1-1; D unresolved. Looked up from germline, CDR1 is SGHDT and CDR2 is YYEEEE. V dropped 3 bases and J dropped 1 base, with 13 bases sitting between them. This CDR3 is built from 15 residues. The CDR3 sequence is CASSSFSGGNTEAFF. DNA of the CDR3: TGTGCCAGCAGCTCTTTCAGTGGAGGGAACACTGAAGCTTTCTTT.

The V gene is TRBV5-1, the J gene TRBJ2-3, with D hard to call. The V gene's germline CDR1 is SGHRS and CDR2 YFSETQ. The CDR3 loop spans 15 amino acids. The V gene lost 0 bases and the J gene lost 0 bases, with 8 bases spanning the gap. DNA for the CDR3: TGCGCCAGCAGCTTGGGCGTAGCTAGCACAGATACGCAGTATTTT. This translates into CASSLGVASTDTQYF.

The rearrangement joins TRBV7-8 to TRBJ1-2, with D maybe TRBD1 (5 bases). CDR1 and CDR2 from the germline V gene are SGHVS and FQNEAQ. V was trimmed by 8 bases and J by 8 bases, leaving 18 bases between them. This CDR3 is 13 amino acids long. CDR3 DNA sequence: TGTGCCAGCCGGGGGACGGGATCGGGCGGCTACACCTTC. Translating gives CASRGTGSGGYTF.

The CDR3 reads CASSLTGQQPQHF. DNA for the CDR3: TGTGCCAGCAGCTTGACAGGGCAGCAGCCCCAGCATTTT. This sequence joins TRBV5-5 and TRBJ1-5, with D tentatively TRBD1 (6 bases). V shed 1 base and J shed 7 bases, with 9 bases lying between them. This CDR3 is built from 13 residues. Germline CDR1 reads SGHKS; CDR2 reads YYEKEE (reference sequence). The variable domain in full, completed from reference TRBV5-5 and TRBJ1-5, reads DAGVTQSPTHLIKTRGQQVTLRCSPISGHKSVSWYQQVLGQGPQFIFQYYEKEERGRGNFPDRFSARQFPNYSSELNVNALLLGDSALYLCASSLTGQQPQHFGDGTRLSIL.

The CDR3 sequence is CASSRSGTGPYEQYF. The CDR3 nucleotides read TGTGCCAGCTCACGATCCGGGACAGGGCCCTACGAGCAGTACTTC. This chain joins TRBV18 and TRBJ2-7; 9 bases fit TRBD1. J gave up 2 bases and V 4 bases, and 6 bases lay outside the gene matches. The CDR3 length is 15 residues. The germline gives CDR1 KGHSH, CDR2 LQKENI. The variable domain in full, completed from reference TRBV18 and TRBJ2-7, reads NAGVMQNPRHLVRRRGQEARLRCSPMKGHSHVYWYRQLPEEGLKFMVYLQKENIIDESGMPKERFSAEFPKEGPSILRIQQVVRGDSAAYFCASSRSGTGPYEQYFGPGTRLTVT.

This clone appeared once. The V and J genes are TRBV19 and TRBJ2-5, with 7 nucleotides matching TRBD1. The V and J ends lost 7 bases and 0 bases, in that order; junction bases with no gene match: 8. CDR1 and CDR2 from the germline V gene are LNHDA and SQIVND (reference sequence). This CDR3 is 15 amino acids long. The CDR3 sequence: CASTPTGPYQETQYF. The CDR3 DNA sequence: TGTGCCAGTACGCCGACAGGGCCCTACCAAGAGACCCAGTACTTC.

This chain links TRBV15 with TRBJ1-5, with a possible D match to TRBD1 (5 bases). The CDR3 covers 15 residues. V shed 0 bases and J shed 4 bases, with 10 bases lying between them. In germline, CDR1 is LNHNV, CDR2 YYDKDF (reference sequence). The DNA of the CDR3 is TGTGCCACCAGCAGAGATACGGGGGGAAATCAGCCCCAGCATTTT. It translates to CATSRDTGGNQPQHF.

This clone was seen a single time. The J gene is TRBJ1-6, the V gene TRBV4-1; 10 bases fit TRBD1. V dropped 0 bases and J dropped 10; count of bases not matched to a gene: 6. The CDR3 totals 16 residues. Germline-derived CDR1 and CDR2 are MGHRA and YSYEKL. DNA of the CDR3: TGCGCCAGCAGCCAAGATCCGGGACAGGGGACCTCACCCCTCCACTTT. It specifies CASSQDPGQGTSPLHF.

This chain uses TRBV7-2 with TRBJ2-3; D remains ambiguous. The CDR3 loop spans 16 amino acids. CDR1 is SGHTA, CDR2 FQGNSA, per germline. Trimming left V 5 bases short and J 1 base short, with 16 bases between. The CDR3 nucleotides read TGTGCCAGCAGCCCTCAAATGGGCTGGGGCACAGATACGCAGTATTTT. This translates into CASSPQMGWGTDTQYF.

The J gene is TRBJ1-5, the V gene TRBV25-1, with 7 bases matching TRBD1. Looked up from germline, CDR1 is MGHDK and CDR2 is SYGVNS. V lost 8 bases to trimming and J lost 0 bases; unmatched junction nucleotides: 4. CDR3 length: 14 amino acids. The CDR3 spells CASARGNSNQPQHF. The CDR3 nucleotides read TGTGCCAGCGCCAGGGGGAATAGCAATCAGCCCCAGCATTTT.

The chain uses TRBV3-1 (or the pseudogene TRBV3-2) and TRBJ2-7; 10 nucleotides agree with TRBD2. Germline CDR1 is LGHDT and CDR2 is YNNKEL (reference sequence). V gave up 4 bases and J gave up 7 bases; unmatched junction bases: 7. This CDR3 contains 14 residues. CDR3 residues: CASSLSGLAREQYV. Written as DNA, the CDR3 is TGTGCCAGCAGCCTATCGGGACTAGCGAGAGAGCAGTACGTC.

The chain combines TRBV7-2 with TRBJ2-3; 8 bases map to TRBD1. Germline V CDR1 and CDR2: SGHTA, FQGNSA. Trimming removed 2 bases from V and 3 bases from J; junction bases left unmatched: 1. CDR3 length: 14 residues. CDR3 DNA: TGTGCCAGCAGCTTACAGGGGGCTACAGATACGCAGTATTTT. This gives the protein CASSLQGATDTQYF.

This chain connects TRBV19 to TRBJ1-4; D gene ambiguous. The length of the CDR3 is 15 residues. In germline, CDR1 is LNHDA, CDR2 SQIVND (reference sequence). V shed 6 bases and J shed 0 bases, with 11 bases lying between them. CDR3 DNA: TGTGCCAGTAGAAGAAAACAGTCAACTAATGAAAAACTGTTTTTT. As protein: CASRRKQSTNEKLFF.

The gene calls are TRBV5-1 and TRBJ2-6, with 7 positions matching TRBD1. V lost 0 bases, J lost 2 bases, and 5 bases stayed unmatched. There are 17 residues in the CDR3. Germline lookup yields CDR1 SGHRS and CDR2 YFSETQ. The CDR3 sequence is CASSLVAGGTGANVLTF. CDR3 coding DNA: TGCGCCAGCAGCTTGGTTGCAGGGGGTACTGGGGCCAACGTCCTGACTTTC.

This chain joins TRBV3-1 (or the pseudogene TRBV3-2) and TRBJ2-7; D uncertain. Germline V gene lookup returns CDR1 LGHDT and CDR2 YNNKEL (reference sequence). V gave up 1 base and J gave up 1 base, with 2 bases separating them. The CDR3 consists of 12 residues. The CDR3 loop reads CASSQASYEQYF. The DNA for the CDR3 is TGTGCCAGCAGCCAAGCTTCCTACGAGCAGTACTTC.

The chain combines TRBV7-9 with TRBJ1-1; D gene uncertain. CDR1 is SEHNR and CDR2 is FQNEAQ in the germline V gene (reference sequence). The V end lost 3 bases, the J end lost 6 bases, and 11 bases lay between the germline ends. The CDR3 is 13 residues long. The CDR3: CASSFFPSAEAFF. CDR3 sequence (DNA): TGTGCCAGCAGCTTTTTTCCTAGCGCTGAAGCTTTCTTT.

The chain is built from TRBV4-2 and TRBJ1-1, with a weak D call TRBD1 (6 bases). The CDR3 loop spans 15 amino acids. In germline, CDR1 is LGHNA, CDR2 YNFKEQ. V lost 5 bases and J lost 4, with 17 bases in between. CDR3 sequence (DNA): TGTGCCAGCAGCGATACAACAGGGCTGGCCACTGAAGCTTTCTTT. The encoded protein is CASSDTTGLATEAFF.